This record concerns one T cell receptor beta chain sequence. The germline V gene has CDR1 SGHNT and CDR2 YENEEA. This CDR3 is 16 amino acids long. This sample is part of a study of T cells expressing NK-cell markers. Each CDR3 protein gets one entry in TCRdb, which reprocessed the 5' RACE reads and gives no DNA. The data include about 150,000 distinct CDR3 sequences; the top ten clones carry roughly 12%. The chain uses TRBV11-3 and TRBJ2-2; TCRdb returns TRBD1, unconfirmable since there is no DNA. Sample: blood T cells: a sorted CD56 or NKG2C T cell subset, CD4+ or CD8+ T cells, or bulk PBMC T cells (not recorded which). The receptor's source is a man aged 18-30 years in good health. CDR3 in amino acids: CASSSDRGQYTGELFF.